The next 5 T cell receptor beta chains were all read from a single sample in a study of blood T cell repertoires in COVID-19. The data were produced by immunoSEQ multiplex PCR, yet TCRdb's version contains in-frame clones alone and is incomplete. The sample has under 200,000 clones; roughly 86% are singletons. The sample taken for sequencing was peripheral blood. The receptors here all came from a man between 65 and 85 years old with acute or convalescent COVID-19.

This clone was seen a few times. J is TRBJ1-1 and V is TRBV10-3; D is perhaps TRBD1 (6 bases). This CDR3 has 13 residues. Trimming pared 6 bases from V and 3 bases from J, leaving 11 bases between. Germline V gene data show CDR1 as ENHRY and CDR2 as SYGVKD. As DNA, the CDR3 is TGTGCCATCAGCTCAAACAGGGACACTGAAGCTTTCTTT. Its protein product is CAISSNRDTEAFF.

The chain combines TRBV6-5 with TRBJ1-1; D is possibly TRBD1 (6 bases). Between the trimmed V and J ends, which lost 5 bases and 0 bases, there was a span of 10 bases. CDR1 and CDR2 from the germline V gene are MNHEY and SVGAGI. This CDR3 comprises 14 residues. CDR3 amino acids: CASSLTGLNTEAFF. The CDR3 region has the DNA TGTGCCAGCAGTCTCACAGGGCTGAACACTGAAGCTTTCTTT.

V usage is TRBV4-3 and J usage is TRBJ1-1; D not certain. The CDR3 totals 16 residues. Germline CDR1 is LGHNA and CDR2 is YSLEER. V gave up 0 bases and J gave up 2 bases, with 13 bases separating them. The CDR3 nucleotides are TGCGCCAGCAGCCAAGAATGGGCTTATGAAAACACTGAAGCTTTCTTT. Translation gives CASSQEWAYENTEAFF.

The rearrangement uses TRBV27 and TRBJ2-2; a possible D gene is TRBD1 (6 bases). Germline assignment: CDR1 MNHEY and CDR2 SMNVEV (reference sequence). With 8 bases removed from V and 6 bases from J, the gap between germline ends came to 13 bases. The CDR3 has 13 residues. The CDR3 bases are TGTGCCAGCGGCCTAAGGGGGTCCGGGGAGCTGTTTTTT. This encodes CASGLRGSGELFF.

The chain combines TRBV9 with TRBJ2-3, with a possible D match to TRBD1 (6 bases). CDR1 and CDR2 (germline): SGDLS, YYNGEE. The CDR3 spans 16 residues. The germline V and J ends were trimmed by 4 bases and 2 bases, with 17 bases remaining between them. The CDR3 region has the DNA TGTGCCAGCAGCCCAGGGGCACAGGGTATCACAGATACGCAGTATTTT. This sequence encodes CASSPGAQGITDTQYF.